This TCR beta chain was identified in a study of tumor-infiltrating lymphocytes in primary liver carcinoma. Study-wide background: Patients comprised men and women whose ages fell between 30 and 69 years. In every tissue type, samples returned a similar yield of roughly 3.5 to 8 million productive TCRbeta reads.

With respect to this clonotype: Its matching antigen is unknown. The conserved phenylalanine or tryptophan is not found at the CDR3 terminus, so this likely reflects a read error.

This CDR3 is 13 amino acids long. The V end was cut by 5 bases, the J end by 4 bases, with 12 bases between. Germline-derived CDR1 and CDR2 are SGHVS and FQNEAQ. The template, about 550 ng total RNA, yielded TCR beta cDNA made with a constant-region primer. Sequencing libraries for TCR beta derived from three nested multiplex PCR rounds that used slightly modified ARM-PCR. Running approximately 10 cycles apiece, the first two PCR rounds relied on TRBV1-TRBV30 forward primers together with a C-beta reverse primer. In TCRdb, the multiplex PCR reads were re-called with MiXCR into one record per CDR3 protein. Among tens of thousands of distinct CDR3 sequences listed, 60% to 75% were seen once. General study findings and limits: Relative to tumor region pairs, the tumor-adjacent and tumor-blood pairs showed overlap that was lower. Among top clones, only about 7-25% appeared in all five tumor regions.

Unsorted bulk tissue of about 18-32 mg yielded co-extracted RNA and DNA. Specimen: liver tumor tissue from sampling region 1. Subset indicated: tumor region T1, superior pole. The clonotype was recovered from a man aged 40-50 years with primary liver carcinoma and hepatitis B virus infection. The chain combines TRBV7-8 with TRBJ2-7; no reliable D call. The CDR3 DNA is TGTGCCAGCAGCCTGTCAAGGTCATACGAGCAGTACCTC. This encodes CASSLSRSYEQYL.